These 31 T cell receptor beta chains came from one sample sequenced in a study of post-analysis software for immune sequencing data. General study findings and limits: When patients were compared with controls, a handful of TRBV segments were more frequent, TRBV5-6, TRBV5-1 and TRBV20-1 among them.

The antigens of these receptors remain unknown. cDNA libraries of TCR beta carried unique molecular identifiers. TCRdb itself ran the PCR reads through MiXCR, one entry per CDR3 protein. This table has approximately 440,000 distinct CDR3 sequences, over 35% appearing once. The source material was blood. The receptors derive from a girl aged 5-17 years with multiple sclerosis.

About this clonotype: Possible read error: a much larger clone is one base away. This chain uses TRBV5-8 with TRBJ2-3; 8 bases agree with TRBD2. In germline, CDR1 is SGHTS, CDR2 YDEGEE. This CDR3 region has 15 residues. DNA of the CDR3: TGTGCCAGCAACTTGCTGGCGGGAGGAACAGATACGCAGTATTTT. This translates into CASNLLAGGTDTQYF.

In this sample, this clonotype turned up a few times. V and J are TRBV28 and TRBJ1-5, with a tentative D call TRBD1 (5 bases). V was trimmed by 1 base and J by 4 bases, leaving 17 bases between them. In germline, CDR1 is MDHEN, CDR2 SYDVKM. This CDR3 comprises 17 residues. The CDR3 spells CASSLFGLRDGNQPQHF. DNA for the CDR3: TGTGCCAGCAGTTTATTCGGATTAAGGGACGGGAATCAGCCCCAGCATTTT.

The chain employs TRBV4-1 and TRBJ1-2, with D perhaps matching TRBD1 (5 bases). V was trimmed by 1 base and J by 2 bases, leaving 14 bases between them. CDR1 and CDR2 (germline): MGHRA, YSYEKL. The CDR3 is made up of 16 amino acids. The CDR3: CASSQGLARANYGYTF. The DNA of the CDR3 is TGCGCCAGCAGCCAAGGTCTGGCCAGGGCAAACTATGGCTACACCTTC.

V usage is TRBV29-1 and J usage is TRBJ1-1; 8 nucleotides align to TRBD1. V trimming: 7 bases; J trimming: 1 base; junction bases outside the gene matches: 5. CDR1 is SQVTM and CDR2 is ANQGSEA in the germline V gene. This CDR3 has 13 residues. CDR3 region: CSGYRGANTEAFF. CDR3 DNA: TGCAGCGGATACAGGGGGGCGAACACTGAAGCTTTCTTT.

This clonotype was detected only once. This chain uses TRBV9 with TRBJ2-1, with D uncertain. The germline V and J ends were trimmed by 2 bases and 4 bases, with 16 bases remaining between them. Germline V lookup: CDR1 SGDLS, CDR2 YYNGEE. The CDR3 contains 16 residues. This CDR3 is CASSVEKGLRYNEQFF. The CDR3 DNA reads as TGTGCCAGCAGCGTCGAGAAAGGGCTTCGATACAATGAGCAGTTCTTC.

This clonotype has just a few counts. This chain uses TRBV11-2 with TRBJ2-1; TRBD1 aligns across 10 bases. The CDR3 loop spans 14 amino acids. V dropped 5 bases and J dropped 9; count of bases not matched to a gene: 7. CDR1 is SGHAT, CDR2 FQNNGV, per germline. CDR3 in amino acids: CASSPGQGLSEQFF. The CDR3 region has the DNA TGTGCCAGCAGCCCGGGACAGGGGCTAAGTGAGCAGTTCTTC. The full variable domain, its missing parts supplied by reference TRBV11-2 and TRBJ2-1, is EAGVAQSPRYKIIEKRQSVAFWCNPISGHATLYWYQQILGQGPKLLIQFQNNGVVDDSQLPKDRFSAERLKGVDSTLKIQPAKLEDSAVYLCASSPGQGLSEQFFGPGTRLTVL.

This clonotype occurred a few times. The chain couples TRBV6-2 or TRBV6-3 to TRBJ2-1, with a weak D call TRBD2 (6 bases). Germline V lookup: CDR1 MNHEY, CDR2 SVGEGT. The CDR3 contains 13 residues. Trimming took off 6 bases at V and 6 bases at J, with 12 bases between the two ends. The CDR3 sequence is CASSPGLINEQFF. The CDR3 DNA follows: TGTGCCAGCAGCCCGGGACTGATCAATGAGCAGTTCTTC.

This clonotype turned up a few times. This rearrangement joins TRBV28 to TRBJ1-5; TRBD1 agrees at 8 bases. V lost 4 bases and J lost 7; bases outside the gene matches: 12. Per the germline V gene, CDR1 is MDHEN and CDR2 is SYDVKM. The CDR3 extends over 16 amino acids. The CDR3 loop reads CASSSDRVSSGQPQHF. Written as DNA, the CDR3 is TGTGCCAGCAGTTCGGACAGGGTCAGTTCAGGACAGCCCCAGCATTTT.

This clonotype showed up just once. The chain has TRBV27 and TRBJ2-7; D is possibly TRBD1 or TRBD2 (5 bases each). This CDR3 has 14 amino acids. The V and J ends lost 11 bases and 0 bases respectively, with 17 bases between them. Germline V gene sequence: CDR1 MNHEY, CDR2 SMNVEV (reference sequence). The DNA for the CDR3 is TGTGCCGTCCCTCCAGTGGGGGTCTCCTACGAGCAGTACTTC. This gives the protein CAVPPVGVSYEQYF.

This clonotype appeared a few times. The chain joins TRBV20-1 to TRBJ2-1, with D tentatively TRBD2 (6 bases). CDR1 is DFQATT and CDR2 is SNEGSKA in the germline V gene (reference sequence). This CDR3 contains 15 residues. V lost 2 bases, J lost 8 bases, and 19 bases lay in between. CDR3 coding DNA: TGCAGTGCTAGATCGGGAGAGGGTGACAGCGATGAGCAGTTCTTC. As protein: CSARSGEGDSDEQFF.

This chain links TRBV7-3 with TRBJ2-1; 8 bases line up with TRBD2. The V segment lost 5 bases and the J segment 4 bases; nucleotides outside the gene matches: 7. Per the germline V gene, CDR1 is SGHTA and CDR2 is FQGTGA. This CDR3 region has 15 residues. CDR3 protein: CASSREGSGYNEQFF. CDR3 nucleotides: TGTGCCAGCAGCCGGGAGGGGTCGGGGTACAATGAGCAGTTCTTC.

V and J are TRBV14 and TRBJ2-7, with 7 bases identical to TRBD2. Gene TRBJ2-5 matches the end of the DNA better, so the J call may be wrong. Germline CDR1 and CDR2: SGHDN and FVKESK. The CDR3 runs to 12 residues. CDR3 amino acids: CASSRTRETQYF. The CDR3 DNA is TGTGCCAGCAGCCGGACTAGAGAGACCCAGTACTTC.

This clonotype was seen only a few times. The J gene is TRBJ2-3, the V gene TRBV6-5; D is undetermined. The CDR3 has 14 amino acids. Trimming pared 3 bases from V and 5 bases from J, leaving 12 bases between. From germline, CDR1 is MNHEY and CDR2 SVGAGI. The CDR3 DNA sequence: TGTGCCAGCAGTTATTCCCTGATGGGAGATACGCAGTATTTT. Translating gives CASSYSLMGDTQYF.

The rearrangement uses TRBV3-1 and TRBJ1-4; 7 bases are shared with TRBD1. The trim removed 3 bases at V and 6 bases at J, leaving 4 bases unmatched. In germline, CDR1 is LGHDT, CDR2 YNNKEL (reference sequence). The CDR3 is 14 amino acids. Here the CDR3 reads CASSHRTGDEKLFF. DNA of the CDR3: TGTGCCAGCAGCCACAGGACAGGTGATGAAAAACTGTTTTTT.

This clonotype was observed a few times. The CDR3 DNA reads TGTGCCAGTCGGGCTAGCGGGAGCGAGGAGACCCAGTACTTC. Its translation is CASRASGSEETQYF. The chain couples TRBV15 to TRBJ2-5, with TRBD2 matching 10 bases. From germline, CDR1 is LNHNV and CDR2 YYDKDF (reference sequence). The V gene end was trimmed by 10 bases and the J gene end by 5 bases; junction bases not matched to a gene: 10. The CDR3 has 14 amino acids.

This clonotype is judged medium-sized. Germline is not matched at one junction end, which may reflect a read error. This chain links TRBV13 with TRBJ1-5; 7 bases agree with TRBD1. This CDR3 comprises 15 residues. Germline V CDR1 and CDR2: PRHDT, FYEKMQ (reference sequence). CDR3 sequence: CASSLGQAINQPQHF. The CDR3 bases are TGTGCCAGCAGCCTAGGACAGGCCATTAATCAGCCCCAGCATTTT.

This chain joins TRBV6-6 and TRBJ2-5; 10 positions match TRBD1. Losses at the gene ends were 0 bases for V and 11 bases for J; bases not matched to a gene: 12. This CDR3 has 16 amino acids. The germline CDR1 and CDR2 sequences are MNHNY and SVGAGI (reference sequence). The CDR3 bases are TGTGCCAGCAGTTACTCAGCATGGGGACAGGGGCATGAGCAGTACTTC. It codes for CASSYSAWGQGHEQYF.

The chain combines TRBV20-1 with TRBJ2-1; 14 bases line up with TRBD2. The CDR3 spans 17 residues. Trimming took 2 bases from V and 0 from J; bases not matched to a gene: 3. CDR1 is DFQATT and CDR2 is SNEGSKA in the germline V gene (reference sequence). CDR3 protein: CSARSGLAGDSYNEQFF. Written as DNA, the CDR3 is TGCAGTGCTAGATCGGGACTAGCGGGAGACTCCTACAATGAGCAGTTCTTC.

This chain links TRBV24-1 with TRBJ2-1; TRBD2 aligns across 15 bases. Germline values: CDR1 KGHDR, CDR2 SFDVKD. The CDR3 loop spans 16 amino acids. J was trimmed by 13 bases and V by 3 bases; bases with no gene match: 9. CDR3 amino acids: CATSDRTSGRASEQFF. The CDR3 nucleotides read TGTGCCACCAGTGATAGGACTAGCGGGAGGGCCAGTGAACAGTTCTTC.

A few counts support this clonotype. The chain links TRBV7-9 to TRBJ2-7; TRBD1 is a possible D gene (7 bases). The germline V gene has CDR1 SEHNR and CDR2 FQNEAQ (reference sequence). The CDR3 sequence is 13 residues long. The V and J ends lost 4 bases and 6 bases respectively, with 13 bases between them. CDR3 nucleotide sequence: TGTGCCAGCAGCTGGACCCAGGGGGGCGAGCAGTACTTC. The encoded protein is CASSWTQGGEQYF.

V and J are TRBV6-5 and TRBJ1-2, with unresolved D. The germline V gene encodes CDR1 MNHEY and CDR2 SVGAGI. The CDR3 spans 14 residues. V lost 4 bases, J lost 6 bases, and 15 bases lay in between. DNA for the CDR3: TGTGCCAGCAGTTTGGTAGGGAGGGTCGATGGCTACACCTTC. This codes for CASSLVGRVDGYTF.

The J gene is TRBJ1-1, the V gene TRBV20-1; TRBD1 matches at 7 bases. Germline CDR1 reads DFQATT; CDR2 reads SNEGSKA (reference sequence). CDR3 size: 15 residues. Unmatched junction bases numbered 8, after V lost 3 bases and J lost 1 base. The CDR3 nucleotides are TGCAGTGCTAGTCCTGACGGGACAGCGAACACTGAAGCTTTCTTT. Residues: CSASPDGTANTEAFF.

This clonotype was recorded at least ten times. The CDR3 sequence: CASSLSGSNTDTQYF. The CDR3 DNA sequence: TGCGCCAGCAGCCTTAGCGGGAGCAACACAGATACGCAGTATTTT. The chain carries TRBV5-1 and TRBJ2-3, with 9 bases lining up with TRBD2. The CDR3 runs 15 residues. V dropped 4 bases and J dropped 2; count of bases not matched to a gene: 5. The germline V gene encodes CDR1 SGHRS and CDR2 YFSETQ.

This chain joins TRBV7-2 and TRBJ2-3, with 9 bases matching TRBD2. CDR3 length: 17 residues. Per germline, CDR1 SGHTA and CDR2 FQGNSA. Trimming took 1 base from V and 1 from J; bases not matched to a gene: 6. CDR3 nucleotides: TGTGCCAGCAGCTTAGTATCGAGACTAGCGGGCACAGATACGCAGTATTTT. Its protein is CASSLVSRLAGTDTQYF. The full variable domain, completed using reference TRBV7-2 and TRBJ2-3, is GAGVSQSPSNKVTEKGKDVELRCDPISGHTALYWYRQSLGQGLEFLIYFQGNSAPDKSGLPSDRFSAERTGGSVSTLTIQRTQQEDSAVYLCASSLVSRLAGTDTQYFGPGTRLTVL.

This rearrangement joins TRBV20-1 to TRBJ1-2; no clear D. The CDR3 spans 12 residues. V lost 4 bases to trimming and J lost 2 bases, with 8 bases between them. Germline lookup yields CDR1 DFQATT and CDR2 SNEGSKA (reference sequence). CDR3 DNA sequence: TGCAGTGCTAACCGTGGGAACTATGGCTACACCTTC. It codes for CSANRGNYGYTF.

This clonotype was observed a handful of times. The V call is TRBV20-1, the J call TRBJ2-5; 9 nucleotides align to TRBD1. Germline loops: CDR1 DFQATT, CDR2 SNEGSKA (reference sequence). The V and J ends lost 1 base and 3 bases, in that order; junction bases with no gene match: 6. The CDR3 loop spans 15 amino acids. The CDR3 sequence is CSARGYRGREETQYF. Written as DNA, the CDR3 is TGCAGTGCTAGAGGTTACAGGGGGCGCGAAGAGACCCAGTACTTC.

CDR3 DNA sequence: TGTGCCAGCAGCTTAAAATTGGGACCCTACGAGCAGTACTTC. It codes for CASSLKLGPYEQYF. The chain carries TRBV7-2 and TRBJ2-7; D possibly uses TRBD1 or TRBD2 (5 bases each). V gave up 2 bases and J gave up 2 bases, with 10 bases separating them. Per the germline V gene, CDR1 is SGHTA and CDR2 is FQGNSA. The CDR3 is made up of 14 amino acids.

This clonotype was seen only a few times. CDR3 sequence reads: CASSEGRDGYTF. The CDR3 DNA reads as TGTGCCAGCAGTGAAGGAAGGGATGGCTACACCTTC. The genes are TRBV25-1 and TRBJ1-2; no firm D call. V was clipped by 2 bases and J by 6 bases, with 7 bases between them. CDR1 is MGHDK and CDR2 is SYGVNS in the germline V gene. The CDR3 sequence is 12 residues long.

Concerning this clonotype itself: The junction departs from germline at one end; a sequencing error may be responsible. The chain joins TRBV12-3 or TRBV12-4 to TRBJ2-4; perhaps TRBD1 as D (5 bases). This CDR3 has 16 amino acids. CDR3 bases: TGTGCCAGCAGCCAAGCATATCAGGGTGGGATGAACATTCAGGACTTC. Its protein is CASSQAYQGGMNIQDF.

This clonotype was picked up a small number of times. CDR3 residues: CASSQDAEPPYEQYF. The CDR3 bases are TGCGCCAGCAGCCAAGATGCGGAGCCACCCTACGAGCAGTACTTC. The rearrangement uses TRBV4-1 and TRBJ2-7; D not resolved. Germline CDR1 is MGHRA and CDR2 is YSYEKL. The ends were cut back, 0 bases at V and 2 bases at J, with 11 bases in the middle. CDR3 length equals 15 residues.

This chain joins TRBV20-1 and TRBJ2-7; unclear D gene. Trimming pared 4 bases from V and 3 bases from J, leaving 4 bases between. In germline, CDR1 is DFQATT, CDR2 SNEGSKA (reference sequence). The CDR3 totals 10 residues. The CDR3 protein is CSAKNYEQYF. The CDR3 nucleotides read TGCAGTGCTAAGAACTACGAGCAGTACTTC.